This TCR beta chain was sequenced during a study of blood T cell repertoires in COVID-19. Looking at the study overall: The United States, Italy and Spain provided the acute and convalescent COVID-19 samples.

Germline CDR1 SGHVS, CDR2 FQNEAQ. The CDR3 has 16 amino acids. The J segment lost 2 bases and the V segment lost 1 base, leaving 3 bases of the junction unmatched. Profiled with immunoSEQ multiplex PCR; TCRdb holds only in-frame clones, not every one. The sample includes roughly 40,000 clones, around 85% of them seen just once. The chain uses TRBV7-8 and TRBJ2-7; 12 nucleotides agree with TRBD2. The TCR sequence derives from a woman of 80 years or more with acute or convalescent COVID-19. The sample comprised peripheral blood. Written as DNA, the CDR3 is TGTGCCAGCAGCTTAGGGACTAGCGGGATCCCCTACGAGCAGTACTTC. Translation gives CASSLGTSGIPYEQYF.